This is a list of T cell receptor beta chains from one sample in a study of regulatory T cells in long-lasting Graves disease. TCRdb itself ran the multiplex PCR reads through MiXCR, one entry per CDR3 protein. Here the sample spans hundreds of thousands of distinct CDR3 sequences, around 17% being singletons. A further study also used this sample, focusing on T cells in Graves' hyperthyroidism and ophthalmopathy.

The sample consisted of peripheral blood mononuclear cells (PBMCs), taken at new diagnosis, from a patient treated with antithyroid drugs. The receptors were gathered from a man in his forties or fifties with Graves disease. Both conserved end residues are part of each CDR3. D genes are given only for firm matches. The listing skips clone size in some rows; elsewhere it reads once, few, many or a size class.

cdr3_aa	cdr3_nt	v_call	j_call	clone_size	d_call
CASSQDFGADTQYF	TGCGCCAGCAGCCAAGATTTTGGGGCAGATACGCAGTATTTT	TRBV4-3	TRBJ2-3	few	.
CASSFETSANTGELFF	TGCGCCAGCAGTTTCGAGACTAGCGCGAACACCGGGGAGCTGTTTTTT	TRBV5-1	TRBJ2-2	.	TRBD2
CASRDRIGSPLHF	TGTGCCAGCAGGGACAGAATCGGATCACCCCTCCACTTT	TRBV2	TRBJ1-6	.	.
CASSVEVGQGSYNEQFF	TGTGCCAGCAGCGTAGAGGTGGGACAGGGTTCCTACAATGAGCAGTTCTTC	TRBV9	TRBJ2-1	few	TRBD1
CASSLMGLGNEQFF	TGTGCCAGCAGCTTAATGGGACTCGGCAATGAGCAGTTCTTC	TRBV7-9	TRBJ2-1	few	.
CASSLGTGPEKLFF	TGTGCCAGCAGCTTGGGGACAGGGCCTGAAAAACTGTTTTTT	TRBV5-6	TRBJ1-4	.	TRBD1
CASLRGETQYF	TGTGCTAGCCTGCGTGGGGAGACCCAGTACTTC	TRBV12-5	TRBJ2-5	.	.
CASSLGTGDGNTIYF	TGCGCCAGCAGCTTGGGGACAGGGGATGGAAACACCATATATTTT	TRBV5-1	TRBJ1-3	few	TRBD1
CASSSSPGQGSGTDTQYF	TGTGCCAGCAGTTCATCTCCGGGACAGGGGTCCGGCACAGATACGCAGTATTTT	TRBV27	TRBJ2-3	.	TRBD1
CASSVAGRQPYGYTF	TGTGCCAGCAGCGTAGCTGGCCGACAGCCCTATGGCTACACCTTC	TRBV9	TRBJ1-2	many	.
CASSYSRRGLEQYF	TGTGCCAGCAGTTACTCCCGCAGGGGTCTCGAGCAGTACTTC	TRBV6-5	TRBJ2-7	.	.